The entry below describes one T cell receptor (beta chain). The study used a library that attached unique molecular identifiers to individual cDNA molecules. A single record per CDR3 protein comes from TCRdb applying MiXCR to the RACE reads. The table records 35,000 to 45,000 distinct CDR3 sequences, over 9.5% of them present only once. This sample is part of a study of human T cells and chemical hapten exposure. Looking at the study overall: Throughout a study of roughly 25 weeks, patients underwent weekly scalp administration of diphenylcyclopropenone doses. On the upper back, patch tests were applied with 0.01% DPC and read at 6 days.

Between the trimmed V and J ends, which lost 7 bases and 1 base, there was a span of 14 bases. Germline V gives CDR1 SGHTA, CDR2 FQGNSA. This CDR3 spans 14 amino acids. Time point reported: patch test 3, about 24 weeks after DPC sensitization. Treatment here: therapeutic diphenylcyclopropenone sensitization with weekly scalp DPC. Total RNA was isolated from whole blood that had not been fractionated. The study enrolled 18 to 70-year-old alopecia patients suitable for DPC. Source: whole blood, taken in connection with sensitization to the hapten diphenylcyclopropenone (DPC). The chain employs TRBV7-2 and TRBJ2-7; no reliable D call. This receptor was obtained from a woman in her thirties or forties with alopecia areata. Some clones in this sample may be carry-over from other donors' samples. CDR3 sequence reads: CASTLGPNSYEQYF. The DNA of the CDR3 is TGTGCCAGCACCTTGGGCCCGAATTCCTACGAGCAGTACTTC.